These T cell receptor beta chains were read from a single sample in a study of T cells in Graves' hyperthyroidism and ophthalmopathy. MiXCR was run by TCRdb on the multiplex PCR reads, yielding one entry per CDR3 protein. The sample consists of around 610,000 distinct CDR3 sequences, around 15% of them appearing once. Sequencing was carried out using blood. These receptors all come from a woman between 40 and 50 years old with Graves' ophthalmopathy. Each CDR3 is given without its conserved first and last residue. Fields, in order: V gene, clone size, CDR3 protein. Clone size is not always given. Where it is, it says once, few, many or a class for expanded clones.

TRBV7-2	many	ASRAWDREDEQY
TRBV7-9	NA	ASSLVGGGYETQY
TRBV6-5	many	ASTPGAHGYT
TRBV6-2/TRBV6-3	NA	VTMGTGRTYEQY
TRBV7-9	many	ASSLHRGANTEAF
TRBV28	many	ASSGDPPDTYEQY
TRBV5-1	few	ASTPGTGIFHEQY
TRBV7-9	many	ASSFGVGGQETQY
TRBV29-1	many	SVEGTGRFEQY
TRBV5-1	many	ASTPGLAGGETQY
TRBV7-2	many	ASSLAASGKETQY
TRBV18	few	ASSYGGFSYEQY
TRBV30	NA	ARTGPPGGRETQY
TRBV12-3/TRBV12-4	many	ASSPQAGVGYEQY
TRBV2	many	ASSEFDASGNTIY